Sequencing of this T cell receptor (beta chain) was carried out in a study of cytomegalovirus exposure and HLA in healthy donors. This clone occurred a few times. The PCR contained 60 Vbeta and 13 Jbeta primers. Measured with immunoSEQ multiplex PCR; TCRdb has only the in-frame clones, and not every one. The table has about 140,000 clones, about 82% seen once. Donors likely had unrecorded immune exposures despite being nominally healthy when sampled. This CDR3 contains 13 residues. The germline gives CDR1 MNHNY, CDR2 SVGAGI (reference sequence). V lost 6 bases to trimming and J lost 5 bases; unmatched junction nucleotides: 6.

The sample consisted of PBMCs. The chain carries TRBV6-6 and TRBJ1-1; the match to TRBD1 covers 7 bases. This receptor was taken from a female donor in good health and CMV-seropositive. The CDR3 region is CASSPTGYTEAFF. The CDR3, as DNA: TGTGCCAGCAGCCCGACAGGGTATACTGAAGCTTTCTTT.